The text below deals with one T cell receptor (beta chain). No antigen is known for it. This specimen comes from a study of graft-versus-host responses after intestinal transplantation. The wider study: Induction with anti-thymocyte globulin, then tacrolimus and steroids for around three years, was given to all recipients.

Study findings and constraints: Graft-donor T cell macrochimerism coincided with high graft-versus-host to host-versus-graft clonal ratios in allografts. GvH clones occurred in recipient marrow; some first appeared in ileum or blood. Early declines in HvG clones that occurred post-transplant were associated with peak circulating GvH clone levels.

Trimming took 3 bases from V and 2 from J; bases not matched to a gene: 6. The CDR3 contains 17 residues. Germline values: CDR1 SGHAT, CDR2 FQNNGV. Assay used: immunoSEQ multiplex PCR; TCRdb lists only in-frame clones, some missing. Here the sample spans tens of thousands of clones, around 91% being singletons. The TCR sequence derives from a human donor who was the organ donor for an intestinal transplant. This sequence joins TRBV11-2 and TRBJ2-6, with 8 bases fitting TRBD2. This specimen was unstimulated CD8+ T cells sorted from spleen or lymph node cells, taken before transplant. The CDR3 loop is CASSLTGTSTGANVLTF. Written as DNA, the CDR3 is TGTGCCAGCAGCTTGACCGGGACTAGTACTGGGGCCAACGTCCTGACTTTC.